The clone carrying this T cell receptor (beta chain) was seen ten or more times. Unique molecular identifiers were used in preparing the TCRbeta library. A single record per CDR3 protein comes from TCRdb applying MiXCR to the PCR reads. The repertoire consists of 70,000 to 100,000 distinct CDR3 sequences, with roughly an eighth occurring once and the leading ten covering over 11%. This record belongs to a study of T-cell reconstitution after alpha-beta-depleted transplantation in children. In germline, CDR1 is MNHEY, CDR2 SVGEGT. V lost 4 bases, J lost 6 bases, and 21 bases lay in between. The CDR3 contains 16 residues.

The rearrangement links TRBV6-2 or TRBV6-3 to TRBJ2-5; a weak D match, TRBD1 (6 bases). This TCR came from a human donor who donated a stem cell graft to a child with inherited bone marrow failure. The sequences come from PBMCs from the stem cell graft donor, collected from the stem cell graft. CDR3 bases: TGTGCCAGCAGTTCGTTGACAGATATTGGACAGAAGACCCAGTACTTC. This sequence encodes CASSSLTDIGQKTQYF.